What follows are 6 T cell receptor beta chains derived from one specimen sequenced in a study of shared clonotypes between healthy human individuals. TCRdb's table, derived via immunoSEQ multiplex PCR, lists solely in-frame clones and lacks some. The sample carries about 690,000 clones, about nine tenths recorded once. Material: memory CD8+ T cells from PBMCs. Documented subset: CD45RO+ cells pooled with CCR7-negative TemRA cells. These receptors were collected from a young man in good health. Some clones in this sample may be carry-over from other donors' samples.

The genes are TRBV19 and TRBJ2-7; D gene uncertain. V lost 3 bases to trimming and J lost 5 bases, with 14 bases between them. The CDR3 covers 14 residues. CDR1 and CDR2 from the germline V gene are LNHDA and SQIVND (reference sequence). The CDR3 sequence is CASSISVLRHEQYF. CDR3 nucleotide sequence: TGTGCCAGTAGTATTTCAGTTCTGCGTCACGAGCAGTACTTC.

V is TRBV6-6 and J is TRBJ2-4; no reliable D call. Trimming cost V 6 bases and J 1 base, with 10 bases left between them. The CDR3 contains 14 residues. Germline assignment: CDR1 MNHNY and CDR2 SVGAGI (reference sequence). DNA of the CDR3: TGTGCCAGCAGGGAGCCGGCGGCCAAAAACATTCAGTACTTC. Amino acids: CASREPAAKNIQYF.

The chain couples TRBV28 to TRBJ2-7, with D possibly matching TRBD2 (6 bases). The CDR3 runs 11 residues. V lost 5 bases to trimming and J lost 9 bases, with 11 bases between them. CDR1 and CDR2 (germline): MDHEN, SYDVKM. The DNA for the CDR3 is TGTGCCAGCAGTCCAACCGGGAGGCAGTACTTC. It translates to CASSPTGRQYF.

This chain joins TRBV9 and TRBJ2-7; 9 positions match TRBD1. The germline V gene has CDR1 SGDLS and CDR2 YYNGEE. CDR3 size: 15 residues. Germline trimming cut 0 bases from V and 3 bases from J; bases unmatched to any gene: 4. The CDR3 sequence: CASSVGQGDHYEQYF. The CDR3 DNA reads TGTGCCAGCAGCGTAGGACAGGGGGACCACTACGAGCAGTACTTC.

This chain joins TRBV5-1 and TRBJ2-1; TRBD2 matches 10 bases. The trim removed 6 bases at V and 0 bases at J, leaving 15 bases unmatched. Germline loops: CDR1 SGHRS, CDR2 YFSETQ. The CDR3 sequence is 19 residues long. The CDR3 loop reads CASTHSTVAGGPSYNEQFF. DNA of the CDR3: TGCGCCAGCACCCACTCGACGGTAGCGGGAGGCCCCTCCTACAATGAGCAGTTCTTC.

V usage is TRBV27 and J usage is TRBJ1-5; the D is unclear. Trimming cost V 2 bases and J 6 bases, with 8 bases left between them. The CDR3 covers 13 residues. CDR1 and CDR2 from the germline V gene are MNHEY and SMNVEV (reference sequence). DNA of the CDR3: TGTGCCAGCAGTTTAGAAATTTTTCAGCCCCAGCATTTT. Its translation is CASSLEIFQPQHF.